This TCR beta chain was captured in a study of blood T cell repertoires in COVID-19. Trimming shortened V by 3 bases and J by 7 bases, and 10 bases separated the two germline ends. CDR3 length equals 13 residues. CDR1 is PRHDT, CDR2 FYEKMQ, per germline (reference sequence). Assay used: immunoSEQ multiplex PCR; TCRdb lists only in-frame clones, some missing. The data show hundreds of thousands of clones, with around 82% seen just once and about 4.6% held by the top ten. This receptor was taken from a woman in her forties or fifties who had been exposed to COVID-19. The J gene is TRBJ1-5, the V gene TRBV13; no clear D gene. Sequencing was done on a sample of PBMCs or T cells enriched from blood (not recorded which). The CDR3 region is CASSLGSGQPQHF. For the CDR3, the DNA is TGTGCCAGCAGCTTGGGGTCGGGGCAGCCCCAGCATTTT.